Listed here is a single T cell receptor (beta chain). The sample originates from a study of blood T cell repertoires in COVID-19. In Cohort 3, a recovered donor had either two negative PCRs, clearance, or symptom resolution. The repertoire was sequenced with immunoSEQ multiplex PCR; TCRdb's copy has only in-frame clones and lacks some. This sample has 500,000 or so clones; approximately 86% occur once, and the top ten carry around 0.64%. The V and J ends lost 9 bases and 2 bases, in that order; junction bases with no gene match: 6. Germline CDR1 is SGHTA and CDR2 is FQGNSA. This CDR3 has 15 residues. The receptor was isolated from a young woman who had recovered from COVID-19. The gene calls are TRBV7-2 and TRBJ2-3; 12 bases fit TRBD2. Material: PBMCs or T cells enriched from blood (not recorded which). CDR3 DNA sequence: TGTGCCAGTCGTTGGACTAGCGGGACCACAGATACGCAGTATTTT. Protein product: CASRWTSGTTDTQYF.